Below, 23 T cell receptor beta chains from the same sample are listed, as sequenced in a study of OX40 agonist ivuxolimab in advanced cancers. TCRdb keeps only in-frame clones here, not all; method: immunoSEQ multiplex PCR. This repertoire shows about 98,000 clones, around 90% found once; its top ten account for roughly 0.52%. Here the sequenced sample was CD4+ or CD8+ T cells sorted from blood, taken in a trial of the OX40 agonist ivuxolimab. Receptor source: an adult with an advanced solid tumor such as melanoma, head and neck, liver or kidney cancer.

The genes are TRBV6-1 and TRBJ2-7, with D perhaps matching TRBD1 (5 bases). The V gene's germline CDR1 is MNHNS and CDR2 SASEGT. V shed 7 bases and J shed 2 bases, with 18 bases lying between them. This CDR3 spans 15 amino acids. DNA for the CDR3: TGTGCCAGCATGGGCGCCAGGGCCCAGACCTACGAGCAGTACTTC. It codes for CASMGARAQTYEQYF.

The CDR3 protein is CASSSSSGQGLYEQYF. Here the CDR3 DNA reads TGTGCCAGCAGTTCTTCTTCGGGACAGGGCCTCTACGAGCAGTACTTC. V gene TRBV6-6 combines with J gene TRBJ2-7, with TRBD1 identical over 9 bases. The germline V gene has CDR1 MNHNY and CDR2 SVGAGI (reference sequence). V shed 4 bases and J 3 bases; nucleotides not matched to a gene: 10. The CDR3 sequence is 16 residues long.

The chain employs TRBV2 and TRBJ2-7, with D perhaps given as TRBD1 or TRBD2 (6 bases each). The CDR3 is 15 residues long. Deletions cut 1 base from V and 7 bases from J, with 17 bases between. CDR1 and CDR2 from the germline V gene are SNHLY and FYNNEI. The CDR3 reads CASSEDGGPAKEQYF. The DNA for the CDR3 is TGTGCCAGCAGTGAAGACGGGGGCCCTGCGAAGGAGCAGTACTTC.

The chain links TRBV7-9 to TRBJ1-1, with D uncertain. The CDR3 length is 14 residues. CDR1 and CDR2 (germline): SEHNR, FQNEAQ (reference sequence). With 7 bases removed from V and 2 bases from J, the gap between germline ends came to 14 bases. CDR3 bases: TGTGCCAGCATCTCCGCTTCCGTCAACACTGAAGCTTTCTTT. This codes for CASISASVNTEAFF.

V and J are TRBV11-2 and TRBJ2-7; 7 bases map to TRBD1. Germline assignment: CDR1 SGHAT and CDR2 FQNNGV. This CDR3 is built from 14 residues. The ends lost 5 bases at V and 0 bases at J; junction bases unmatched: 4. CDR3 DNA: TGTGCCAGCAGCCTGGGGACAGTCTCCTACGAGCAGTACTTC. Its protein is CASSLGTVSYEQYF.

The V gene is TRBV18, the J gene TRBJ1-2, with D perhaps TRBD1 (6 bases). Per the germline V gene, CDR1 is KGHSH and CDR2 is LQKENI. The CDR3 loop spans 13 amino acids. The V end lost 3 bases, the J end lost 6 bases, and 11 bases lay between the germline ends. This CDR3 reads CASSPGQSDGYTF. DNA for the CDR3: TGTGCCAGCTCACCCGGACAGTCGGATGGCTACACCTTC.

V is TRBV14 and J is TRBJ2-2; 14 bases are a match to TRBD2. This CDR3 spans 17 amino acids. The trim removed 0 bases at V and 5 bases at J, leaving 2 bases unmatched. Germline V CDR1 and CDR2: SGHDN, FVKESK. DNA of the CDR3: TGTGCCAGCAGCCAAGAGTGGACTAGCGGGGGGACCGGGGAGCTGTTTTTT. Protein product: CASSQEWTSGGTGELFF.

The CDR3 sequence: CASSKDSNQPQHF. DNA of the CDR3: TGTGCCAGCAGCAAAGATAGCAATCAGCCCCAGCATTTT. This chain uses TRBV5-4 with TRBJ1-5; D not certain. The CDR3 covers 13 residues. Germline assignment: CDR1 SGHNT and CDR2 YYREEE (reference sequence). V shed 4 bases and J shed 0 bases, with 5 bases lying between them. The whole variable domain, remainder taken from reference TRBV5-4 and TRBJ1-5, is ETGVTQSPTHLIKTRGQQVTLRCSSQSGHNTVSWYQQALGQGPQFIFQYYREEENGRGNFPPRFSGLQFPNYSSELNVNALELDDSALYLCASSKDSNQPQHFGDGTRLSIL.

The chain has TRBV10-3 and TRBJ2-7, with TRBD2 as a possible D gene (6 bases). The germline V gene encodes CDR1 ENHRY and CDR2 SYGVKD. The CDR3 extends over 15 amino acids. V lost 6 bases and J lost 0, with 15 bases in between. The CDR3 reads CAIRARDWNSYEQYF. The CDR3 DNA is TGTGCCATCAGAGCCCGGGACTGGAACTCCTACGAGCAGTACTTC.

The chain employs TRBV5-4 and TRBJ1-4; possible D gene TRBD1, 5 bases. The CDR3 has 12 amino acids. V shed 9 bases and J shed 3 bases, with 9 bases lying between them. The germline V gene encodes CDR1 SGHNT and CDR2 YYREEE (reference sequence). CDR3 residues: CAIGTANEKLFF. The CDR3 bases are TGTGCCATAGGGACCGCTAATGAAAAACTGTTTTTT.

V is TRBV7-2 and J is TRBJ2-2; D is uncertain. V gave up 5 bases and J gave up 6 bases, with 7 bases separating them. This CDR3 is built from 12 residues. Germline lookup yields CDR1 SGHTA and CDR2 FQGNSA. The CDR3 protein is CASSPRAGELFF. Here the CDR3 DNA reads TGTGCCAGCAGCCCCCGGGCCGGGGAGCTGTTTTTT.

The chain couples TRBV4-2 to TRBJ1-6; 8 nucleotides agree with TRBD1. The CDR3 is 16 amino acids. With 5 bases clipped from V and 10 bases from J, the junction kept 13 bases outside the gene matches. CDR1 and CDR2 from the germline V gene are LGHNA and YNFKEQ. The CDR3 region has the DNA TGTGCCAGCAGCACTGGACAGGGAGGGACTGGGTCACCCCTCCACTTT. It specifies CASSTGQGGTGSPLHF.

The chain links TRBV6-1 to TRBJ1-2, with D uncertain. This CDR3 has 15 residues. CDR1 is MNHNS and CDR2 is SASEGT in the germline V gene. V was pared by 2 bases and J by 6 bases, with 16 bases between. The CDR3 loop is CASSESPIMEHGYTF. CDR3 DNA sequence: TGTGCCAGCAGTGAAAGTCCAATTATGGAACATGGCTACACCTTC.

This rearrangement joins TRBV7-2 to TRBJ2-3; a weak D match, TRBD2 (5 bases). This CDR3 region has 13 residues. Germline V lookup: CDR1 SGHTA, CDR2 FQGNSA. V dropped 6 bases and J dropped 3 bases, with 10 bases sitting between them. This chain's CDR3 is CASSFRETDTQYF. The CDR3 DNA follows: TGTGCCAGCAGTTTTAGGGAGACAGATACGCAGTATTTT.

The chain is built from TRBV18 and TRBJ1-3; D remains unclear. The CDR3 is made up of 14 amino acids. Looked up from germline, CDR1 is KGHSH and CDR2 is LQKENI. V was cut by 4 bases and J by 0 bases, with 7 bases left in between. CDR3 loop: CASSQTDSGNTIYF. DNA of the CDR3: TGTGCCAGCTCACAGACCGACTCTGGAAACACCATATATTTT.

The V and J genes are TRBV5-1 and TRBJ1-4, with 9 positions matching TRBD1. CDR3 length equals 15 residues. The junction had 1 base not matched to a gene; V was cut back by 0 bases and J by 4 bases. The germline CDR1 and CDR2 sequences are SGHRS and YFSETQ. CDR3 region: CASSLGGQGNEKLFF. CDR3 DNA: TGCGCCAGCAGCTTGGGGGGACAGGGTAATGAAAAACTGTTTTTT.

On this clone itself: Here the CDR3 omits its conserved ending phenylalanine or tryptophan, so a read error is the likely source. V and J are TRBV5-4 and TRBJ1-6, with D maybe TRBD1 (5 bases). Germline-derived CDR1 and CDR2 are SGHNT and YYREEE (reference sequence). This CDR3 region has 15 residues. V lost 4 bases and J 10 bases, leaving 18 bases between the germline ends. The CDR3 sequence: CASSRDGLTRSPLHL. The CDR3, as DNA: TGTGCCAGCAGCCGGGACGGTCTAACGCGGTCACCCCTCCACCTT.

The chain combines TRBV18 with TRBJ2-7; TRBD1 is a possible D gene (6 bases). V was cut by 0 bases and J by 1 base, with 7 bases left in between. This CDR3 region has 14 residues. Per germline, CDR1 KGHSH and CDR2 LQKENI. The CDR3 sequence: CASSPPTGSYEQYF. The CDR3 coding sequence is TGTGCCAGCTCACCACCGACAGGTTCCTACGAGCAGTACTTC.

The chain uses TRBV6-6 and TRBJ2-3, with D possibly matching TRBD1 (6 bases). Trimming left V 6 bases short and J 2 bases short, with 12 bases between. The CDR3 loop spans 14 amino acids. CDR1 MNHNY and CDR2 SVGAGI come from the germline V gene (reference sequence). The CDR3 spells CASRDRLSTDTQYF. The CDR3 DNA reads TGTGCCAGCAGGGACAGACTCTCCACAGATACGCAGTATTTT.

The chain joins TRBV29-1 to TRBJ2-7, with 8 bases lining up with TRBD2. Germline V gene sequence: CDR1 SQVTM, CDR2 ANQGSEA. The CDR3 contains 13 residues. The ends lost 6 bases at V and 5 bases at J; junction bases unmatched: 9. In DNA form, the CDR3 reads TGCAGCGTCAAGACGGGGGGGCTCCACGAGCAGTACTTC. Protein sequence: CSVKTGGLHEQYF.

V and J are TRBV5-1 and TRBJ2-7; possible D gene TRBD1, 6 bases. Germline lookup yields CDR1 SGHRS and CDR2 YFSETQ. The V gene lost 0 bases and the J gene lost 6 bases, with 19 bases spanning the gap. There are 16 residues in the CDR3. This chain's CDR3 is CASSLDGQGPHLEQYF. DNA for the CDR3: TGCGCCAGCAGCTTGGATGGTCAGGGGCCCCACCTCGAGCAGTACTTC.

The CDR3 DNA follows: TGTGCCGCTAAGGGGGAATTCACCGGGGAGCTGTTTTTT. Translating it yields CAAKGEFTGELFF. The chain is built from TRBV10-3 and TRBJ2-2, with a possible D match to TRBD1 (6 bases). V was trimmed by 11 bases and J by 4 bases, leaving 14 bases between them. The CDR3 is 13 amino acids. Germline values: CDR1 ENHRY, CDR2 SYGVKD.

J is TRBJ2-3 and V is TRBV19, with 10 bases aligning to TRBD1. Germline V gene sequence: CDR1 LNHDA, CDR2 SQIVND (reference sequence). V dropped 8 bases and J dropped 5; count of bases not matched to a gene: 1. CDR3 length equals 12 residues. The CDR3 loop is CASGTGVDTQYF. DNA for the CDR3: TGTGCCAGTGGGACAGGGGTAGATACGCAGTATTTT.